This T cell receptor (beta chain) derives from a study of T cells in Graves' hyperthyroidism and ophthalmopathy. CDR1 is DFQATT, CDR2 SNEGSKA, per germline (reference sequence). V gave up 1 base and J gave up 0 bases; unmatched junction bases: 5. The CDR3 loop spans 16 amino acids. This clonotype has ten or more counts. From RNA transcripts, TCR beta CDR3 regions were amplified. In the first-round RT-PCR of the TCR CDR3, the HTBI primer set was used. Each CDR3 protein gets one entry after TCRdb re-called the multiplex PCR reads with MiXCR. Altogether approximately 740,000 distinct CDR3 sequences are present, less than 15% being singletons, with the ten largest covering 9.5% to 13%.

The sequence was collected from a woman aged 18-29 years with Graves' hyperthyroidism. The sequenced sample was blood. This chain joins TRBV20-1 and TRBJ2-7, with 11 bases that match TRBD2. CDR3 region: CSARGALAGVSYEQYF. The CDR3 coding sequence is TGCAGTGCTAGAGGGGCACTAGCGGGAGTCTCCTACGAGCAGTACTTC.